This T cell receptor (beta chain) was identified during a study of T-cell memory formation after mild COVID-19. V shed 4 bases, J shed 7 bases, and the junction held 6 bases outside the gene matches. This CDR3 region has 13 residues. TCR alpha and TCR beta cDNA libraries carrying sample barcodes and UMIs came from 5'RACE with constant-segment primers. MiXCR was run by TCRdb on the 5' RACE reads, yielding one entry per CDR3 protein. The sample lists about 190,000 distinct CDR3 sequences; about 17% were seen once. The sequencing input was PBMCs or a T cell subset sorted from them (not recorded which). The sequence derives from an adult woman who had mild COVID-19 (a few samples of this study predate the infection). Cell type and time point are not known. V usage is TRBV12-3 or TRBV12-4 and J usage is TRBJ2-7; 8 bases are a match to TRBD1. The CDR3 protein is CASSWDRRGEQYF. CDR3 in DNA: TGTGCCAGCAGTTGGGACAGGCGTGGGGAGCAGTACTTC.